The present T cell receptor beta chain was sequenced within a study of blood T cells in healthy people across ages. Study-wide findings and caveats: TCR beta diversity tracked closely with naive T cell percentage.

A note on this clonotype: What it binds is not known.

PCR was performed a second time for roughly 7 to 12 cycles using a sample-barcoded 5' primer and a J-beta primer mix. Each sample provided no less than 2.5 million CDR3-containing paired-end reads. TCRdb passed the 5' RACE reads through MiXCR, listing each CDR3 protein once. The sample shows more than 650,000 distinct CDR3 sequences, 20% to 25% of them seen only once. J lost 7 bases, V lost 5 bases, and 4 bases had no gene match. Germline V CDR1 and CDR2: MNHEY, SMNVEV (reference sequence). This CDR3 contains 14 residues. This chain joins TRBV27 and TRBJ1-6, with 8 bases matching TRBD1. The receptor's source is a man between 65 and 85 years old in good health. Sequences were obtained from blood. The CDR3 protein is CASSLTGANSPLHF. For the CDR3, the DNA is TGTGCCAGCAGTCTGACAGGGGCGAATTCACCCCTCCACTTT.